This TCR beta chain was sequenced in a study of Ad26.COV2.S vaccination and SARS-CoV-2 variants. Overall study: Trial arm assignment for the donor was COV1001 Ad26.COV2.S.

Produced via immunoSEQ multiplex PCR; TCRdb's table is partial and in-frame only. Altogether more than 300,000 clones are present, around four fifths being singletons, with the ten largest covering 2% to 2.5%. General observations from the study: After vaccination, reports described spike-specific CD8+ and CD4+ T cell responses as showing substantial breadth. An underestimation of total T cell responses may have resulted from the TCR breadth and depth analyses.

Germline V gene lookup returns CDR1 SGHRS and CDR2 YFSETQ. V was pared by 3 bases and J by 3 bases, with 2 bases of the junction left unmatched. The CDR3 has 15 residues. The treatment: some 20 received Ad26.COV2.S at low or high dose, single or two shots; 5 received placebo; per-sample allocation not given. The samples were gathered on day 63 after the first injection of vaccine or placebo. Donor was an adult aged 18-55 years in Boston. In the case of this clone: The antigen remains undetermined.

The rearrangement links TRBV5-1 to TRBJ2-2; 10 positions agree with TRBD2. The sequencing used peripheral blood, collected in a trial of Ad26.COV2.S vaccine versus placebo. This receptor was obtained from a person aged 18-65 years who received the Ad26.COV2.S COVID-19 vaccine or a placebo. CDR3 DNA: TGCGCCAGCAGCTGGCTAGCGGGGGACACCGGGGAGCTGTTTTTT. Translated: CASSWLAGDTGELFF. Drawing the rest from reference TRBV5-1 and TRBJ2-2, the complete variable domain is KAGVTQTPRYLIKTRGQQVTLSCSPISGHRSVSWYQQTPGQGLQFLFEYFSETQRNKGNFPGRFSGRQFSNSRSEMNVSTLELGDSALYLCASSWLAGDTGELFFGEGSRLTVL.